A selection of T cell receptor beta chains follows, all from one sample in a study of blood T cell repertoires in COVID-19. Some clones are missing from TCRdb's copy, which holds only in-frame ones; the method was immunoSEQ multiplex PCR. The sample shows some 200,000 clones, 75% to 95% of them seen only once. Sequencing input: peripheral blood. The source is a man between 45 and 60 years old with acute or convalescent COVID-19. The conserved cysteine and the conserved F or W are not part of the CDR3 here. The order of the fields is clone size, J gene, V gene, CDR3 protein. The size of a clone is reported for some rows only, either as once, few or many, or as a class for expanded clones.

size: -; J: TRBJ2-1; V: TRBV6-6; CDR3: ASSPRDNEQF
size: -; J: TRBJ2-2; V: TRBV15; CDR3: ATSTGQGFTGELF
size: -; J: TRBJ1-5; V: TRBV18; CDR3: ASSLIQGFAQPQH
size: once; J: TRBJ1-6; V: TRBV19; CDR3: ATSVAGRDSPLH
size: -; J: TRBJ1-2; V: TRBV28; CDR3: ASSFGREYGYT
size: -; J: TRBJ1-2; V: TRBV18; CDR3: ASSQDREGYGYT
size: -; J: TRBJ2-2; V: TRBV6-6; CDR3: ASSYSGRGIGELF
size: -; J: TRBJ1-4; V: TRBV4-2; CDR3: ASSHGQGGLGEKLF
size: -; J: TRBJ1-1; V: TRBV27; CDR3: ASSPLFTGDTEAF
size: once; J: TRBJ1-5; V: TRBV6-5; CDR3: ASREGAGNQPQH
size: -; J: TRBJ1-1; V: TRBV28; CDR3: ASRGTTNTEAF
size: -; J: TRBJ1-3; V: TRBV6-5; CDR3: ASRSRGGNTIY
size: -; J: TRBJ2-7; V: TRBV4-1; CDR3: ASSRNLQGAYEQY
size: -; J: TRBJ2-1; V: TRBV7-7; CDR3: ASSLEGGRPGEQF
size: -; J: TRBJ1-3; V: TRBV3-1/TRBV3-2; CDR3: ASSQGHWAASGNTIY
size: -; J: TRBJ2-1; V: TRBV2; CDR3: ASSSRPPRSNEQF
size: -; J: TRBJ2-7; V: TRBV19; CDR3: ASSIGLDYEQY
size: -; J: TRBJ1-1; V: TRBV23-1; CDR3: AREQMNTEAF
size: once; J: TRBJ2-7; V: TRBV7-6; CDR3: ASSLDIGQDYEQY
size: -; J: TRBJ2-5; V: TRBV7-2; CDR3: ASTSDRAETQY
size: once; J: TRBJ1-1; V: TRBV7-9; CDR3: ASSRTGGPGPEAF
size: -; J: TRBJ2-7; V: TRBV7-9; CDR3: ASSLKGYEQY
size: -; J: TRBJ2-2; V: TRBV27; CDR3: ASSLSSGSSNGELF
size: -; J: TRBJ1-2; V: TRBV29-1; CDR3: SVRQGHYGYT
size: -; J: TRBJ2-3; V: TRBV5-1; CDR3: ASSSGQTLLAASTDTQY
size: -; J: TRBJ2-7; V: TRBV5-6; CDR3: ASSPGGALGPYEQY
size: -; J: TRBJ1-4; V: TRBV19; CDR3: ASSIRSAAATNEKLF
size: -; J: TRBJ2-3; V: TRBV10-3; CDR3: AIRGQGPDTQY
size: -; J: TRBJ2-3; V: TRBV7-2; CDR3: ASSFLAGSADTQY
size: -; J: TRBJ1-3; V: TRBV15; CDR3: ATSRGQGLFSGNTIY
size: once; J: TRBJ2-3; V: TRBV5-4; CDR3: ASSLGGYSTDTQY
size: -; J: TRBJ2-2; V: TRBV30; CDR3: AGTLAANTGELF
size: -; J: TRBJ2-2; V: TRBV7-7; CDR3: ASSSRPDSGETGELF
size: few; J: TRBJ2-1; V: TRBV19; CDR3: ATSRGSSGAYNEQF